Below, 17 T cell receptor beta chains from the same sample are listed, as sequenced in a study of blood T cell repertoires in COVID-19. Profiling relied on immunoSEQ multiplex PCR, and the TCRdb table lists in-frame clones only, not all of them. The sample lists 200,000 to 250,000 clones, about 85% occurring once. Material: peripheral blood. The origin of the receptors is a woman between 50 and 59 years old with COVID-19, enrolled during active disease.

V and J are TRBV27 and TRBJ2-2; possibly TRBD2 for D (6 bases). The V gene's germline CDR1 is MNHEY and CDR2 SMNVEV (reference sequence). V lost 3 bases to trimming and J lost 6 bases, with 8 bases between them. This CDR3 contains 13 residues. For the CDR3, the DNA is TGTGCCAGCAGTTTCTGGGGGGCCGGGGAGCTGTTTTTT. Its protein product is CASSFWGAGELFF.

CDR3 region: CASSFKRGSHTQYF. CDR3 coding DNA: TGCGCCAGCAGTTTTAAGCGGGGGAGTCATACGCAGTATTTT. This sequence joins TRBV10-2 and TRBJ2-3; the match to TRBD2 covers 8 bases. Per germline, CDR1 WSHSY and CDR2 SAAADI. The J segment lost 7 bases and the V segment lost 5 bases, leaving 8 bases of the junction unmatched. CDR3 length: 14 amino acids.

This sequence joins TRBV30 and TRBJ2-6, with D hard to call. The CDR3 totals 15 residues. CDR1 GTSNPN and CDR2 SVGIG come from the germline V gene (reference sequence). V was shortened by 7 bases and J by 0 bases, with 13 bases between the two germline ends. The CDR3: CASYSYHSGANVLTF. In nucleotides, the CDR3 is TGTGCCTCCTACAGTTACCACTCTGGGGCCAACGTCCTGACTTTC.

The chain recombines TRBV7-2 with TRBJ1-2, with TRBD1 matching 7 bases. The CDR3 totals 13 residues. V lost 5 bases and J lost 6; bases outside the gene matches: 6. Germline CDR1 is SGHTA and CDR2 is FQGNSA. CDR3 in amino acids: CASSLDRDNGYTF. In DNA, the CDR3 is TGTGCCAGCAGCCTAGACAGGGACAATGGCTACACCTTC.

The V gene is TRBV6-5, the J gene TRBJ2-5, with 7 bases that match TRBD2. CDR3 length: 14 amino acids. Germline CDR1 and CDR2: MNHEY and SVGAGI. The V gene end was trimmed by 6 bases and the J gene end by 5 bases; junction bases not matched to a gene: 9. The CDR3 bases are TGTGCCAGCAGGCCGAGGGGAGGGGTGGAGACCCAGTACTTC. As protein: CASRPRGGVETQYF.

The gene calls are TRBV25-1 and TRBJ1-2; D uncertain. The length of the CDR3 is 16 residues. V was pared by 0 bases and J by 4 bases, with 15 bases between. CDR1 is MGHDK and CDR2 is SYGVNS in the germline V gene. For the CDR3, the DNA is TGTGCCAGCAGTGAATATGGGGAGCCACCGGTCTATGGCTACACCTTC. This codes for CASSEYGEPPVYGYTF.

The chain links TRBV27 to TRBJ1-2; 7 nucleotides match TRBD1. The CDR3 spans 17 residues. V lost 0 bases to trimming and J lost 6 bases; unmatched junction nucleotides: 13. Germline assignment: CDR1 MNHEY and CDR2 SMNVEV (reference sequence). CDR3 loop: CASSLSHRTGKKNGYTF. The DNA for the CDR3 is TGTGCCAGCAGTTTATCGCACCGGACAGGAAAAAAGAATGGCTACACCTTC.

The gene calls are TRBV11-3 and TRBJ1-1; tentative D call: TRBD1 (6 bases). This CDR3 region has 12 residues. Germline CDR1 reads SGHNT; CDR2 reads YENEEA. The V and J ends lost 5 bases and 11 bases respectively, with 15 bases between them. CDR3 bases: TGTGCCAGCAGCCCACAGGGCGAGAAGGCTTTCTTT. It yields the protein CASSPQGEKAFF.

The chain has TRBV19 and TRBJ2-5, with D unresolved. V was clipped by 1 base and J by 5 bases, with 8 bases between them. Germline V lookup: CDR1 LNHDA, CDR2 SQIVND (reference sequence). The CDR3 is 13 amino acids. The CDR3 nucleotides read TGTGCCAGTAGTATAGCGGTTTCGGAGACCCAGTACTTC. Amino acids: CASSIAVSETQYF. The variable domain in full, completed from reference TRBV19 and TRBJ2-5, reads DGGITQSPKYLFRKEGQNVTLSCEQNLNHDAMYWYRQDPGQGLRLIYYSQIVNDFQKGDIAEGYSVSREKKESFPLTVTSAQKNPTAFYLCASSIAVSETQYFGPGTRLLVL.

This clone was recorded only once. The chain recombines TRBV4-3 with TRBJ2-2; 10 bases match TRBD2. This CDR3 is 18 amino acids long. Trimming removed 3 bases from V and 0 bases from J; junction bases left unmatched: 7. In germline, CDR1 is LGHNA, CDR2 YSLEER. The CDR3 DNA follows: TGCGCCAGCAGCCAGTGGGGACTAGCGCCTACGAACACCGGGGAGCTGTTTTTT. Its protein is CASSQWGLAPTNTGELFF.

The rearrangement links TRBV29-1 to TRBJ2-1; 7 bases align to TRBD1. V gave up 4 bases and J gave up 10 bases; unmatched junction bases: 10. Germline CDR1 SQVTM, CDR2 ANQGSEA. This CDR3 has 13 residues. The DNA of the CDR3 is TGCAGCGTTGGGGTCCTTTTCAGGGGGGAGCAGTTCTTC. Translated, it gives CSVGVLFRGEQFF.

This clone has just one count. The J gene is TRBJ1-2, the V gene TRBV4-3, with 7 nucleotides matching TRBD1. Germline CDR1 and CDR2: LGHNA and YSLEER. This CDR3 is built from 16 residues. The V gene end was trimmed by 0 bases and the J gene end by 6 bases; junction bases not matched to a gene: 10. DNA for the CDR3: TGCGCCAGCAGCCAAGAAAGGAGACAGGGTTTGGATGGCTACACCTTC. Translation gives CASSQERRQGLDGYTF.

About this clone itself: A much bigger clone sits one base away, suggesting this may be a read error. This chain joins TRBV6-5 and TRBJ2-7, with 10 bases identical to TRBD1. Trimming took 6 bases from V and 2 from J; bases not matched to a gene: 1. This CDR3 is 13 amino acids long. CDR1 MNHEY and CDR2 SVGAGI come from the germline V gene. CDR3 DNA sequence: TGTGCCAGCAGGGGGACAGGGGCCTACGAGCAGTACGTC. Residues: CASRGTGAYEQYV.

The genes are TRBV4-1 and TRBJ2-7; TRBD1 might be the D (5 bases). V lost 4 bases and J lost 5, with 18 bases in between. From germline, CDR1 is MGHRA and CDR2 YSYEKL. This CDR3 is built from 15 residues. CDR3: CASSLRVLSTHEQYF. The CDR3 coding sequence is TGCGCCAGCAGCCTCAGGGTTCTGTCAACCCACGAGCAGTACTTC.

V gene TRBV30 combines with J gene TRBJ1-2, with D perhaps matching TRBD1 (6 bases). Germline CDR1 GTSNPN, CDR2 SVGIG (reference sequence). The CDR3 runs to 14 residues. Deletions cut 8 bases from V and 8 bases from J, with 24 bases between. CDR3 coding DNA: TGTGCCCGTATCGGGGACACTCCGTTTTCGGGCTACACCTTC. It translates to CARIGDTPFSGYTF.

The J gene is TRBJ1-4, the V gene TRBV7-2; 8 nucleotides line up with TRBD1. The CDR3 sequence is 16 residues long. V shed 3 bases and J 2 bases; nucleotides not matched to a gene: 5. Germline lookup yields CDR1 SGHTA and CDR2 FQGNSA. The CDR3 DNA reads as TGTGCCAGCAGCTTCCGCCGGACAGGGACTAATGAAAAACTGTTTTTT. It yields the protein CASSFRRTGTNEKLFF.

The chain uses TRBV18 and TRBJ1-3; 7 bases line up with TRBD1. V lost 6 bases to trimming and J lost 3 bases; unmatched junction nucleotides: 8. CDR1 KGHSH and CDR2 LQKENI come from the germline V gene. The CDR3 length is 15 residues. In DNA form, the CDR3 reads TGTGCCAGCTCGGCGACAGGGATCGGTGGAAACACCATATATTTT. Translating gives CASSATGIGGNTIYF.